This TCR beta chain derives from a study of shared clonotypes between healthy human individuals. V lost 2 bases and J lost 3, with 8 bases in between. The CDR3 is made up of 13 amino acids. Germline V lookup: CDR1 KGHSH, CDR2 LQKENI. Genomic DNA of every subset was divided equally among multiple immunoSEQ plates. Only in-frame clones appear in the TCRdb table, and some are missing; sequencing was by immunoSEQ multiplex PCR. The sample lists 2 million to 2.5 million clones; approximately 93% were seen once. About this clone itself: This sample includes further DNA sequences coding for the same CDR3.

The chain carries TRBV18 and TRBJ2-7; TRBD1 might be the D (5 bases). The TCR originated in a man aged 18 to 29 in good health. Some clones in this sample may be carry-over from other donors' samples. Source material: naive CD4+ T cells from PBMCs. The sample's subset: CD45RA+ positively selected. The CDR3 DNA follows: TGTGCCAGCTCACCAGCCAGGGACTACGAGCAGTACTTC. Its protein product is CASSPARDYEQYF.